Listed below are T cell receptor beta chains from one sample, sequenced in a study of identifying expanded T cells in peripheral blood. TCRdb's table, derived via immunoSEQ multiplex PCR, lists solely in-frame clones and lacks some. Of roughly 100,000 clones in the sample, about 90% were seen once. Sequencing input: blood. These receptors were taken from a person aged 18 to 70 in good health. CDR3s leave out the opening cysteine and the closing phenylalanine or tryptophan. Each record gives: V gene, CDR3 protein.

V gene: TRBV5-6
CDR3 protein: ASSLDAGSPSGYT

V gene: TRBV28
CDR3 protein: ASRPPGLALYEQY

V gene: TRBV7-9
CDR3 protein: ASRPGGSTDTQY

V gene: TRBV13
CDR3 protein: ASSLGLAGVTGELF

V gene: TRBV7-9
CDR3 protein: ASSPGTANEKLF

V gene: TRBV5-6
CDR3 protein: ASSLGRYEQY

V gene: TRBV30
CDR3 protein: AWSVSAGGFHLEQY

V gene: TRBV15
CDR3 protein: ATSRDTGVTDTQY

V gene: TRBV7-3
CDR3 protein: ASSLIGQGAGANVLT

V gene: TRBV6-1
CDR3 protein: ASSEYRGTGGEKLF

V gene: TRBV10-2
CDR3 protein: ASSARLAPNYNEQF

V gene: TRBV4-3
CDR3 protein: ASSRSSGMSEGKNIQY

V gene: TRBV28
CDR3 protein: ASRRDRAYGYT

V gene: TRBV19
CDR3 protein: ASSPLLVSQAGNTIY

V gene: TRBV5-1
CDR3 protein: ASSQAGRTDTQY

V gene: TRBV2
CDR3 protein: ARGTSGYSYEQY

V gene: TRBV2
CDR3 protein: ASIQSSYEQY

V gene: TRBV19
CDR3 protein: ASSLDEKLF

V gene: TRBV9
CDR3 protein: ASSAGQVNQPQH

V gene: TRBV30
CDR3 protein: AWSVSSGNTIY

V gene: TRBV7-2
CDR3 protein: ASGGPGGTNNEQF

V gene: TRBV28
CDR3 protein: ASRWTGGGEAF

V gene: TRBV11-3
CDR3 protein: ASSLERIPGSRDLNTEAF

V gene: TRBV19
CDR3 protein: ASTGGTGHNEQF

V gene: TRBV4-2
CDR3 protein: ASSDQKAAYEQY

V gene: TRBV6-1
CDR3 protein: ASKATARSEQY

V gene: TRBV27
CDR3 protein: ASSLSIGWRNEQF

V gene: TRBV6-5
CDR3 protein: ASSSGTGGAEAF

V gene: TRBV27
CDR3 protein: ASSPTGGAAPLH

V gene: TRBV4-1
CDR3 protein: ASSQVGGTLNTEAF

V gene: TRBV6-1
CDR3 protein: ASSDPFRVVNTEAF

V gene: TRBV5-1
CDR3 protein: ASSLGTGLSYEQY

V gene: TRBV7-2
CDR3 protein: ASSLGPRGPNTGELF

V gene: TRBV28
CDR3 protein: ASRLNNEQF

V gene: TRBV5-1
CDR3 protein: ASSLAEYSTGELF

V gene: TRBV13
CDR3 protein: ASSPETGTTDTQY

V gene: TRBV19
CDR3 protein: ASSIDGGSTGELF

V gene: TRBV19
CDR3 protein: ASSIVVDQPQH

V gene: TRBV15
CDR3 protein: ATSRDTDTQY

V gene: TRBV10-3
CDR3 protein: AISDLTYEQY

V gene: TRBV16
CDR3 protein: ASSQVRNQPQH

V gene: TRBV4-3
CDR3 protein: ASSQEAPGSTEAF

V gene: TRBV28
CDR3 protein: ASIRGRVNTEAF

V gene: TRBV7-2
CDR3 protein: ASSTPRGHEQY

V gene: TRBV9
CDR3 protein: ASSPPQMASGKNTQY

V gene: TRBV6-1
CDR3 protein: ASRPTHYSNQPQH